This TCR beta chain was identified during a study of beta chain features in type 1 diabetes. Of the isolated RNA, all was reverse transcribed, and so the sequenced material was expressed TCRB transcripts. Method: immunoSEQ multiplex PCR; TCRdb's copy keeps in-frame clones and lacks some. The sample has under 950,000 clones; roughly 15% are singletons. This CDR3 contains 14 residues. V gave up 5 bases and J gave up 6 bases, with 14 bases separating them. Germline assignment: CDR1 MNHEY and CDR2 SMNVEV (reference sequence). Findings of the study overall: People with Type 1 diabetes carried modestly yet significantly shorter TCRB CDR3s in all four CD4+ subsets. Cells with high TCR expression could be over-represented when cDNA is sequenced.

There are a few counts of this clone. The antigen remains undetermined. Sequencing used naive CD4+ T cells from blood. This chain connects TRBV27 to TRBJ2-1; tentative D call: TRBD1 (6 bases). The TCR originated in a woman between 18 and 29 years old in good health. The CDR3 reads CASSPNRDRNEQFF. DNA for the CDR3: TGTGCCAGCAGTCCAAACAGGGACCGCAATGAGCAGTTCTTC.